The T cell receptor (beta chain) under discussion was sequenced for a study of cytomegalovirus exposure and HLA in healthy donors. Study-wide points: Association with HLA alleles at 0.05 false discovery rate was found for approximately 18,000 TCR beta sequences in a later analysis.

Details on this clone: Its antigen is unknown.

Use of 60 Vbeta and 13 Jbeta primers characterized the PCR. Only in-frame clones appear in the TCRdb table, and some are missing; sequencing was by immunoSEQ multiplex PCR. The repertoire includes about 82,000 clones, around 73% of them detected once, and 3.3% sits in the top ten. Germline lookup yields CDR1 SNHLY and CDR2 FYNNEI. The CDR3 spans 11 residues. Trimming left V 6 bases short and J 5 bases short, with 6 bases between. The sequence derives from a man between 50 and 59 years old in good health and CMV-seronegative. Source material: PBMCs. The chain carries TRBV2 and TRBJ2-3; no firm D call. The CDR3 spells CASRIQDTQYF. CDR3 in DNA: TGTGCCAGCAGGATACAAGATACGCAGTATTTT.